Detailed here is one T cell receptor (beta chain). Its antigen remains unknown. This sample is drawn from a study of T cell therapy after organ transplantation. Time point defined: 4-8 weeks after completion of therapy. Some clones are missing from TCRdb's copy, which holds only in-frame ones; the method was immunoSEQ multiplex PCR. The table includes fewer than 25,000 clones, approximately 85% detected once. Germline loops: CDR1 ENHRY, CDR2 SYGVKD. V was shortened by 6 bases and J by 2 bases, with 16 bases between the two germline ends. The CDR3 is 16 residues long. V is TRBV10-3 and J is TRBJ1-4; tentative D call: TRBD1 (5 bases). This sequence was found in a human patient who had received a solid organ transplant and had CMV disease. The T cells may come from the graft donor. This sample comprised CD8+ T cells from blood, obtained after autologous CMV-specific T cell therapy. The DNA for the CDR3 is TGTGCCATCAGCAACGAGAAGGGACTGACTAATGAAAAACTGTTTTTT. Residues: CAISNEKGLTNEKLFF.